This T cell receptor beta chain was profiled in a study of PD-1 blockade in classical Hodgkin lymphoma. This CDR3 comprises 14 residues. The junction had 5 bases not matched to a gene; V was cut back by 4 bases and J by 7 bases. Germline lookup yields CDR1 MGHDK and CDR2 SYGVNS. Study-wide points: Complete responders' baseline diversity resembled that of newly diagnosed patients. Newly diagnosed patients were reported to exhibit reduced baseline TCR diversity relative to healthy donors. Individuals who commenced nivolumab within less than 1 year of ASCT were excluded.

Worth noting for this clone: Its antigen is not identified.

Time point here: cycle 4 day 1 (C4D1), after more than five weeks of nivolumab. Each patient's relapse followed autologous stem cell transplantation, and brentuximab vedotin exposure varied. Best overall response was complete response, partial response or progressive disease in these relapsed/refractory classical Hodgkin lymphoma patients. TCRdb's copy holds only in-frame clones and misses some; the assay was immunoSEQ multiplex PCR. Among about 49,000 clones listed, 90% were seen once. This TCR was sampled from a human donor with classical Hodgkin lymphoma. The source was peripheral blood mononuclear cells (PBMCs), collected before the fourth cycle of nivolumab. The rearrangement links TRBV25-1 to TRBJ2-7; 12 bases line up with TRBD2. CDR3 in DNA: TGTGCCAGCAGTGTTCCTGGGACTAGCGGGGAGCAGTACTTC. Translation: CASSVPGTSGEQYF.